Presented here are 2 T cell receptor beta chains from one specimen sequenced in a study of blood T cell repertoires in COVID-19. Here immunoSEQ multiplex PCR was the method, and the copy in TCRdb shows in-frame clones only, minus some. Of approximately 220,000 clones detected, around 85% appear once; the ten largest clones hold 1.3%. The sequenced sample was PBMCs or T cells enriched from blood (not recorded which). All receptors come from a woman between 35 and 50 years old with acute COVID-19.

Only one count was recorded for this clone. The chain joins TRBV18 to TRBJ1-2, with a weak D call TRBD1 (5 bases). CDR1 and CDR2 from the germline V gene are KGHSH and LQKENI. The ends were cut back, 6 bases at V and 3 bases at J, with 14 bases in the middle. The CDR3 loop spans 14 amino acids. This chain's CDR3 is CASSEWGKDYGYTF. The CDR3 nucleotides are TGTGCCAGCTCCGAGTGGGGCAAAGACTATGGCTACACCTTC.

The genes are TRBV6-5 and TRBJ2-7; 11 bases align to TRBD1. V lost 7 bases and J lost 6; bases outside the gene matches: 8. Germline CDR1 and CDR2: MNHEY and SVGAGI. The CDR3 runs 14 residues. The CDR3 coding sequence is TGTGCCAGCAAAGCCGGGACAGGGGGTTTCGAGCAGTACTTC. This encodes CASKAGTGGFEQYF.